The rows below give T cell receptor beta chains drawn from one sample of a study of CD8 T cells in ankylosing spondylitis. MiXCR, run by TCRdb on the 5' RACE reads, gives a single entry per CDR3 protein. The repertoire has roughly 700,000 distinct CDR3 sequences, over 15% of them found once; the top ten carry 19%. Sequencing was done on a sample of blood, either unsorted or a sorted T cell fraction (not recorded which). These receptors were obtained from a male donor with ankylosing spondylitis. Each CDR3 is given with its conserved first and last residue. D genes are given only for firm matches. Rows may omit the clone size; those that give it use once, few, many or a size class.

v_gene	abundance	j_gene	d_gene	CDR3nt	CDR3aa
TRBV29-1	few	TRBJ2-2	TRBD1	TGCAGCGCGGGGGGGACAGGGGGACCCAGCACCGGGGAGCTGTTTTTT	CSAGGTGGPSTGELFF
TRBV12-3/TRBV12-4	few	TRBJ2-1	TRBD1	TGTGCCAGCAGACCAGGGGGCACCCCTTACAATGAGCAGTTCTTC	CASRPGGTPYNEQFF
TRBV4-1	.	TRBJ2-3	TRBD2	TGCGCCAGCAGCCAAGGGACTAGCGGGGGGGATACGCAGTATTTT	CASSQGTSGGDTQYF
TRBV3-1	.	TRBJ2-1	.	TGTGCCAGCCAATCCTACAATGAGCAGTTCTTC	CASQSYNEQFF
TRBV6-5	.	TRBJ2-2	.	TGTGCCAGCAGTTACGGAGGGCCCGGGGAGCTGTTTTTT	CASSYGGPGELFF
TRBV20-1	.	TRBJ1-6	.	TGCAGTGCTAGATCCCGGACGGCGGTAAATTCACCCCTCCACTTT	CSARSRTAVNSPLHF
TRBV7-6	few	TRBJ1-1	.	TGTGCCAGCAGGGACAACCTGAACACTGAAGCTTTCTTT	CASRDNLNTEAFF
TRBV7-9	few	TRBJ2-1	.	TGTGCCAGCAGCCCGATCACAGAAGAGCAGTTCTTC	CASSPITEEQFF
TRBV28	.	TRBJ2-1	.	TGTGCCAGCACCCACAGGGTGGCCGACAATGAGCAGTTCTTC	CASTHRVADNEQFF
TRBV4-1	.	TRBJ2-7	.	TGCGCCAGCAGCCAAGAAGGGACAAAAGGGTACGAGCAGTACTTC	CASSQEGTKGYEQYF
TRBV29-1	.	TRBJ2-1	.	TGCAGCGTTGCCCCGAATCACAATGAGCAGTTCTTC	CSVAPNHNEQFF
TRBV5-5	few	TRBJ2-2	TRBD2	TGTGCCAGCATGGGGGGGGACCCGAACACCGGGGAGCTGTTTTTT	CASMGGDPNTGELFF
TRBV6-2/TRBV6-3	.	TRBJ2-3	.	TGTGCCAGCAGTTACCCGCCGGGGGGCCAAGATACGCAGTATTTT	CASSYPPGGQDTQYF
TRBV20-1	few	TRBJ1-5	TRBD1	TGCAGTGCTAGAGGGACAGGGGCTCAGCCCCAGCATTTT	CSARGTGAQPQHF
TRBV18	.	TRBJ2-7	TRBD1	TGTGCCAGCTCAACCCGACAGGGCCAGAACGAGCAGTACTTC	CASSTRQGQNEQYF
TRBV7-8	.	TRBJ2-5	TRBD2	TGTGCCAGCCGCTTCGGGGGGAAGTGGGCGCAAGAGACCCAGTACTTC	CASRFGGKWAQETQYF
TRBV5-1	.	TRBJ2-7	.	TGCGCCAGCAGCTTGGGGCTAATTGCCTACGAGCAGTACTTC	CASSLGLIAYEQYF
TRBV18	.	TRBJ2-1	TRBD1	TGTGCCAGCTCACCGGCTGGACAGGGGTTTGAGCAGTTCTTC	CASSPAGQGFEQFF
TRBV12-3/TRBV12-4	.	TRBJ2-7	TRBD1	TGTGCCAGCAGTTTAGCCCTTGGACAGGGGGAAAGCTACGAGCAGTACTTC	CASSLALGQGESYEQYF
TRBV5-6	.	TRBJ2-2	TRBD1	TGTGCCAGCAGCTTGGATAGGACAGGCGTATCCGGGGAGCTGTTTTTT	CASSLDRTGVSGELFF
TRBV18	.	TRBJ2-5	TRBD2	TGTGCCAGCTCACCAAAACTAGCGCTACAAGAGACCCAGTACTTC	CASSPKLALQETQYF
TRBV12-3/TRBV12-4	.	TRBJ1-1	TRBD1	TGTGCCAGCAGTTGGGACAGGGAAGGAGTGACTGAAGCTTTCTTT	CASSWDREGVTEAFF
TRBV20-1	.	TRBJ2-7	.	TGCAGTGCTATCCCAATGAGAAGTCTCTACGAGCAGTACTTC	CSAIPMRSLYEQYF
TRBV15	.	TRBJ1-1	TRBD1	TGTGCCACCAGCTTACAGGGGGAGGGCGCTGAAGCTTTCTTT	CATSLQGEGAEAFF
TRBV27	.	TRBJ2-7	TRBD2	TGTGCCAGCAGTTTATCCCTAGCGGGAGAAAGCGAGCAGTACTTC	CASSLSLAGESEQYF
TRBV7-3	.	TRBJ1-1	TRBD1	TGTGCCAGCAGCTCCCGGGGGACAGTAGCCAGTGAAGCTTTCTTT	CASSSRGTVASEAFF
TRBV29-1	.	TRBJ1-4	.	TGCAGCGTTGTAGGTAGTTCCGGAAAACTGTTTTTT	CSVVGSSGKLFF
TRBV7-9	.	TRBJ1-1	.	TGTGCCAGCAGCGGGAGGGAAGTCGAAGCTTTCTTT	CASSGREVEAFF
TRBV10-2	.	TRBJ2-7	.	TGCGCCAGCAGTGAGTCTTTTAATTGGCAATTCTACGAGCAGTACTTC	CASSESFNWQFYEQYF
TRBV4-2	few	TRBJ2-2	TRBD2	TGTGCCAGCAGCCGAACCCAGACTAGCGGGAGGCTAATGAACACCGGGGAGCTGTTTTTT	CASSRTQTSGRLMNTGELFF
TRBV20-1	few	TRBJ2-1	.	TGCAGTGCTGGGACAGCGGGGGTTTGGAATGAGCAGTTCTTC	CSAGTAGVWNEQFF
TRBV6-5	once	TRBJ1-1	.	TGTGCCAGCAGTTACTCGAGCGGGCTCATGAACACTGAAGCTTTCTTT	CASSYSSGLMNTEAFF
TRBV4-3	few	TRBJ1-1	TRBD1	TGCGCCAGCAGCCCAACGGACAGGGAGAACACTGAAGCTTTCTTT	CASSPTDRENTEAFF
TRBV7-9	few	TRBJ2-7	.	TGTGCCAGCAGCTTAGTCCCGCAGACCTACGAGCAGTACTTC	CASSLVPQTYEQYF
TRBV18	few	TRBJ2-1	TRBD1	TGTGCCAGCTCACCCCCGGGACAGACCATCTACAATGAGCAGTTCTTC	CASSPPGQTIYNEQFF
TRBV4-3	.	TRBJ2-1	TRBD2	TGCGCCAGCAGCCAAGCTTGGGGGACTACCCACAATGAGCAGTTCTTC	CASSQAWGTTHNEQFF
TRBV20-1	many	TRBJ2-7	.	TGCAGTGCTGTCGAGGGGACGGGATACGAGCAGTACTTC	CSAVEGTGYEQYF
TRBV3-1	many	TRBJ2-7	.	TGTGCCAGCAGCCAAGATTTGGGATACGAGCAGTACTTC	CASSQDLGYEQYF
TRBV11-2	.	TRBJ1-3	.	TGTGCCAGCGGACAAAGAGGAGGAAACACCATATATTTT	CASGQRGGNTIYF
TRBV5-5	.	TRBJ2-7	TRBD1	TGTGCCAGCAGCTACCAGACAGGGATAAGCTCCTACGAGCAGTACTTC	CASSYQTGISSYEQYF
TRBV20-1	.	TRBJ2-1	.	TGCAGTGCTAGAGGACCTACCTACAATGAGCAGTTCTTC	CSARGPTYNEQFF
TRBV29-1	.	TRBJ2-1	.	TGCAGCGTTGAGGTGCAGCTTTACAATGAGCAGTTCTTC	CSVEVQLYNEQFF
TRBV29-1	.	TRBJ2-1	.	TGCAGCGTGGCTAGCAGGTGGCAGAATGAGCAGTTCTTC	CSVASRWQNEQFF
TRBV27	.	TRBJ2-3	.	TGTGCCAGCAGTTCACGGACACGGGTCTGGGATACGCAGTATTTT	CASSSRTRVWDTQYF
TRBV5-4	once	TRBJ2-1	.	TGTGCCAGCAGCTTGTCCGGGGAGGCCTACAATGAGCAGTTCTTC	CASSLSGEAYNEQFF
TRBV15	few	TRBJ2-1	.	TGTGCCACCAGCAGAGACCTGGGGAGCCATGAGCAGTTCTTC	CATSRDLGSHEQFF
TRBV5-1	few	TRBJ2-2	.	TGCGCCAGCAGCGCGAACACAATTAACACCGGGGAGCTGTTTTTT	CASSANTINTGELFF
TRBV5-1	few	TRBJ2-1	TRBD2	TGCGCCAGCAGCTTGGTGCCTAGCGGGATCTACAATGAGCAGTTCTTC	CASSLVPSGIYNEQFF
TRBV20-1	few	TRBJ1-2	TRBD1	TGCAGTGCTACTGGGGACAGGGGGCTCCCGTCCTATGGCTACACCTTC	CSATGDRGLPSYGYTF
TRBV9	.	TRBJ1-1	TRBD1	TGTGCCAGCAGGGGGACAGGAGGGACTGAAGCTTTCTTT	CASRGTGGTEAFF
TRBV27	.	TRBJ1-1	.	TGTGCCAGCAGTTTCCCCCCGCCCGACGGACTCTGGGGCACTGAAGCTTTCTTT	CASSFPPPDGLWGTEAFF
TRBV29-1	many	TRBJ2-7	TRBD1	TGCAGCGTTGAAGATCCCGGACAGGGGGCCAACGAGCAGTACTTC	CSVEDPGQGANEQYF
TRBV4-1	.	TRBJ2-7	TRBD1	TGCGCCAGCAGCTTAACGGGACAGGGGGACTACGAGCAGTACTTC	CASSLTGQGDYEQYF